The present T cell receptor beta chain was sequenced within a study of cytomegalovirus exposure and HLA in healthy donors. Study results and caveats: Researchers reported in a later analysis that a missense DCLRE1C variant was tied to TCR beta V- and J-gene trimming. Prediction of most subjects' HLA-A and HLA-B alleles by TCR beta sequences was reportedly accurate. Later analysis indicated greater clonal expansion among HLA-associated TCR beta chains than among equally common other chains.

Each of the donors was a healthy bone marrow donor. Comments on this clone: Its antigen is still unknown.

The PCR used 60 Vbeta and 13 Jbeta primers. Repertoires were generated with immunoSEQ multiplex PCR, while TCRdb's copy carries only in-frame clones and drops some. The sample lists about 55,000 clones; around 82% were seen once. Trimming left V 1 base short and J 4 bases short, with 10 bases between. Looked up from germline, CDR1 is MNHEY and CDR2 is SVGAGI. The CDR3 loop spans 14 amino acids. The origin of this receptor is a female donor in good health and CMV-seronegative. Sequences were obtained from PBMCs. The chain combines TRBV6-5 with TRBJ1-2, with a weak D call TRBD1 (5 bases). This CDR3 is CASSYWGEGYGYTF. The CDR3 nucleotides are TGTGCCAGCAGTTACTGGGGGGAGGGCTATGGCTACACCTTC.